The rows below give T cell receptor beta chains drawn from one sample of a study of identical twins. MiXCR, run by TCRdb on the 5' RACE reads, gives a single entry per CDR3 protein. Here the sample spans under 900,000 distinct CDR3 sequences, about 12% being singletons. This same sample was also taken into another study, of yellow fever vaccine responses in identical twins.

The specimen sequenced was PBMCs. All receptors come from a woman between 18 and 30 years old in good health. Each CDR3 is given with its conserved first and last residue. Fields, in order: J gene, V gene, D gene, clone size, CDR3 DNA, CDR3 protein. The D gene is left open where the match is weak. Clone size is stated in some rows and not others, as once, few, many or a class when expanded.

TRBJ1-2	TRBV24-1	-	-	TGTGCCACCAGTGATGACACAAGGGGCACGGCCTACACCTTC	CATSDDTRGTAYTF
TRBJ1-2	TRBV29-1	-	-	TGCAGCGTTGCCCCTTACGGGTCCCACTGGGGCTACACCTTC	CSVAPYGSHWGYTF
TRBJ1-1	TRBV6-1	-	few	TGTGCCAGCAAACCCCGGGGGGTATGGGCGAACACTGAAGCTTTCTTT	CASKPRGVWANTEAFF
TRBJ2-1	TRBV24-1	TRBD2	many	TGTGCCACCGCGGGAGTAGGGGTGAACAATGAGCAGTTCTTC	CATAGVGVNNEQFF
TRBJ2-5	TRBV5-1	TRBD2	few	TGCGCCAGCACCCAGACAACTCCGGGACTAGCGCTTCGTGAGACCCAGTACTTC	CASTQTTPGLALRETQYF
TRBJ2-7	TRBV4-1	-	-	TGCGCCAGCAGCCAAGATCCAGGGCCCTACGAGCAGTACTTC	CASSQDPGPYEQYF
TRBJ2-7	TRBV7-9	-	few	TGTGCCAGCAGCTTTGTTGAGCGGCTGTACGAGCAGTACTTC	CASSFVERLYEQYF
TRBJ1-1	TRBV7-2	TRBD1	-	TGTGCCAGCAGCTTAGTCGACAGGGGTACTGAAGCTTTCTTT	CASSLVDRGTEAFF
TRBJ2-2	TRBV4-2	TRBD1	-	TGTGCCAGCAGCCAAGACGGCGGACAGGCGAACACCGGGGAGCTGTTTTTT	CASSQDGGQANTGELFF
TRBJ1-1	TRBV5-1	-	-	TGCGCCAGCAGCTTGGAGTCCAGCATGAACACTGAAGCTTTCTTT	CASSLESSMNTEAFF
TRBJ2-5	TRBV28	-	-	TGTGCCAGCAGTTCGACGATTGGCAGGGGCATCGAGACCCAGTACTTC	CASSSTIGRGIETQYF
TRBJ2-3	TRBV7-9	-	-	TGTGCCAGCAGCACCCGAGTGACCACAGATACGCAGTATTTT	CASSTRVTTDTQYF
TRBJ1-1	TRBV7-9	-	-	TGTGCCAGCAGCATCAGGGTCGAGAACACTGAAGCTTTCTTT	CASSIRVENTEAFF
TRBJ2-7	TRBV3-1	-	-	TGTGCCAGCAGCCAATCTTACCCAAGGGACTACGAGCAGTACTTC	CASSQSYPRDYEQYF
TRBJ2-3	TRBV3-1	-	many	TGTGCCAGCAGCCAAGGGCTGAGGGTTAATACGCAGTATTTT	CASSQGLRVNTQYF
TRBJ2-1	TRBV20-1	-	-	TGCAGTGCTACGGACGCCGCGTACAATGAGCAGTTCTTC	CSATDAAYNEQFF
TRBJ2-2	TRBV28	TRBD2	few	TGTGCCAGCAGTTTAGGGCTAGCGGTGGGGGAGCTGTTTTTT	CASSLGLAVGELFF
TRBJ2-7	TRBV19	-	few	TGTGCCAGTAGTACCGGCTCCCTGGTCTACGAGCAGTACTTC	CASSTGSLVYEQYF
TRBJ2-3	TRBV5-1	TRBD2	many	TGCGCCAGCAGGGCGGGACTAGCGGAAGGCACAGATACGCAGTATTTT	CASRAGLAEGTDTQYF
TRBJ2-5	TRBV7-2	TRBD2	few	TGTGCCGTAGCGGGGGCCAGCATGGAGACCCAGTACTTC	CAVAGASMETQYF
TRBJ2-5	TRBV12-3/TRBV12-4	TRBD2	-	TGTGCCAGCTGCCCGAGGACTAGCGTAGCCGGATGGTACCAAGAGACCCAGTACTTC	CASCPRTSVAGWYQETQYF
TRBJ2-7	TRBV28	TRBD2	few	TGTGCCAGCAGAACTATCCGGACTAGCGGGAGCTACGAGCAGTACTTC	CASRTIRTSGSYEQYF